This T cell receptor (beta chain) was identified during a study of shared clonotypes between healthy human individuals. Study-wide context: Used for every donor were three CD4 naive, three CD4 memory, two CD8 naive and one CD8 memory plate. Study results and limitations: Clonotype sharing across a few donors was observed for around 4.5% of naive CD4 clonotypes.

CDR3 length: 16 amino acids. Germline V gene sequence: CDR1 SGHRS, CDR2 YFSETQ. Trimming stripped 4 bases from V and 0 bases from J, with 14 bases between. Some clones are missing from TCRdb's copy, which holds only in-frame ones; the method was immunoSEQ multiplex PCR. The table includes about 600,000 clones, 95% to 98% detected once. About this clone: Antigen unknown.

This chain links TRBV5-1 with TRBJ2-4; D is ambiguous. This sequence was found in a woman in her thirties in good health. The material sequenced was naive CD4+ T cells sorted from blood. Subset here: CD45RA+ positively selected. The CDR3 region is CASSPAPGGAKNIQYF. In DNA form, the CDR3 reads TGCGCCAGCAGCCCGGCCCCGGGTGGAGCCAAAAACATTCAGTACTTC.